The source of this T cell receptor beta chain is a study of vaccination and CD4 T cells after COVID-19. For the study at large: The interval from dose two to post-vaccine sampling had a median of 72 days, and it ranged from 14 to 241.

V was clipped by 3 bases and J by 4 bases, with 13 bases between them. CDR1 is KGHSH and CDR2 is LQKENI in the germline V gene. The CDR3 sequence is 14 residues long. Sequencing of DNA taken from cultured CD4+ T cells relied on the Oncomine TCR Beta short-read assay. TCRdb ran MiXCR on the PCR reads and lists one entry per CDR3 protein. Found here are roughly 16,000 distinct CDR3 sequences, 45% to 65% of them singletons; the top ten hold 30% to 35%. Treatment described: roughly nine-day PBMC culture with coronavirus spike peptide pools or control peptides (ViraFEST assay). Alongside about 10 IU/ml IL-2 and about 9.1 ug/ml peptide pools, PBMCs were cultured at some 2 million per well. A remark on this clonotype: The antigen is unknown.

Study results and caveats: Reactive clonotype counts went from median around 20 after infection to roughly 39 after vaccination, nonsignificantly.

The source is a human donor with COVID-19. The chain combines TRBV18 with TRBJ2-7; unclear D gene. Sequencing was performed on cultured CD4+ T cells from blood, taken after SARS-CoV-2 vaccination. The CDR3, as DNA: TGTGCCAGCTCACCCGCTGAGTGGGGATACGAGCAGTACTTC. Protein sequence: CASSPAEWGYEQYF.